This TCR beta chain was observed in a study of shared clonotypes between healthy human individuals. Looking at the study overall: Each donor contributed plates that comprised three CD4 naive, three CD4 memory, two CD8 naive and one CD8 memory.

Division of CD4+ cells produced a CD45RA+ naive subset and a CD45RA-negative memory subset. Study results and limitations: The generation probabilities recorded for non-shared clonotypes fell below those of clonotypes shared by all four donors.

Genomic DNA from each subset was divided evenly over several immunoSEQ plates. Produced via immunoSEQ multiplex PCR; TCRdb's table is partial and in-frame only. Of approximately 940,000 clones in the sample, around three quarters were seen once. This clone was seen only once. The antigen is undetermined. Germline V gene sequence: CDR1 SGHTA, CDR2 FQGNSA. This CDR3 has 14 residues. The V end lost 4 bases, the J end lost 2 bases, and 11 bases lay between the germline ends. The J gene is TRBJ1-2, the V gene TRBV7-2; no clear D gene. This sequence was found in a man aged 18 to 35 in good health. Source material: memory CD4+ T cells sorted from blood. The subset denotes: CD45RA-negative fraction. The CDR3 DNA reads TGTGCCAGCAGCTCCGGGCGGCGAAACTATGGCTACACCTTC. It codes for CASSSGRRNYGYTF.